The 18 T cell receptor beta chains below come from one sample, sequenced in a study of CD8 T cells in Susac syndrome. With random hexamers, reverse transcription was performed on about 0.5 to 1 ug of RNA. TCRdb independently ran MiXCR on the immunoSEQ multiplex PCR reads; one entry per CDR3 protein. In the table there are about 90,000 distinct CDR3 sequences, approximately 92% of which are singletons. The sample taken for sequencing was CD8+ T cells from PBMCs. Receptors originate from a human donor in good health.

CDR3: CATSWGTDTQYF. CDR3 bases: TGTGCCACCAGCTGGGGAACAGATACGCAGTATTTT. The V gene is TRBV12-3 or TRBV12-4, the J gene TRBJ2-3; D is unresolved. Trimming took 10 bases from V and 3 from J, leaving 11 bases between them. There are 12 residues in the CDR3.

The chain employs TRBV6-2 or TRBV6-3 and TRBJ1-5, with 7 bases lining up with TRBD1. CDR3 length equals 14 residues. With 5 bases clipped from V and 7 bases from J, the junction kept 8 bases outside the gene matches. Germline V gives CDR1 MNHEY, CDR2 SVGEGT. In DNA form, the CDR3 reads TGTGCCAGCAGTAGGGACAGCGAAGGCCAGCCCCAGCATTTT. The encoded protein is CASSRDSEGQPQHF.

This sequence joins TRBV5-1 and TRBJ1-1; D might be TRBD1 (5 bases). The CDR3 length is 16 residues. V was cut by 3 bases and J by 4 bases, with 19 bases left in between. Germline V gives CDR1 SGHRS, CDR2 YFSETQ. This CDR3 reads CASSSSSREAATEAFF. Here the CDR3 DNA reads TGCGCCAGCAGCTCTAGCAGCAGGGAGGCGGCCACTGAAGCTTTCTTT.

The chain is built from TRBV7-6 and TRBJ1-6, with D unresolved. V was cut by 5 bases and J by 10 bases, with 18 bases left in between. This CDR3 is 15 amino acids long. In germline, CDR1 is SGHVS, CDR2 FNYEAQ. CDR3 amino acids: CASSPTGILKSPLHF. CDR3 DNA sequence: TGTGCCAGCAGCCCAACCGGGATCCTTAAGTCACCCCTCCACTTT.

The chain links TRBV29-1 to TRBJ2-7, with D possibly being TRBD1 (6 bases). The V gene lost 4 bases and the J gene lost 6 bases, with 10 bases spanning the gap. CDR1 SQVTM and CDR2 ANQGSEA come from the germline V gene. This CDR3 comprises 11 residues. CDR3 nucleotides: TGCAGCGTTGCTACAGGGTCCGAGCAGTACTTC. It codes for CSVATGSEQYF.

The chain uses TRBV6-2 or TRBV6-3 and TRBJ1-5; tentatively, D is TRBD1 (5 bases). Per the germline V gene, CDR1 is MNHEY and CDR2 is SVGEGT. V was cut by 11 bases and J by 2 bases, with 10 bases left in between. The CDR3 totals 12 residues. As DNA, the CDR3 is TGTGCCGTCAGGGTCGGCAATCAGCCCCAGCATTTT. It translates to CAVRVGNQPQHF.

V and J are TRBV27 and TRBJ2-2; a possible D gene is TRBD1 (7 bases). Germline assignment: CDR1 MNHEY and CDR2 SMNVEV (reference sequence). Trimming removed 4 bases from V and 5 bases from J, with 14 bases in between. The CDR3 has 15 amino acids. The CDR3 loop is CASSSRQGGTGELFF. CDR3 nucleotide sequence: TGTGCCAGCAGTTCCCGACAGGGAGGAACCGGGGAGCTGTTTTTT.

This chain joins TRBV5-1 and TRBJ1-6; maybe TRBD1 (6 bases). The CDR3 spans 14 residues. CDR1 and CDR2 from the germline V gene are SGHRS and YFSETQ. Trimming pared 1 base from V and 8 bases from J, leaving 10 bases between. The CDR3 DNA reads TGCGCCAGCAGCTTGAGCGGGGGCGATTCACCCCTCCACTTT. It translates to CASSLSGGDSPLHF.

This rearrangement joins TRBV7-9 to TRBJ1-2; possibly TRBD1 for D (6 bases). The V end lost 4 bases, the J end lost 6 bases, and 15 bases lay between the germline ends. Germline CDR1 SEHNR, CDR2 FQNEAQ (reference sequence). The CDR3 sequence is 14 residues long. DNA for the CDR3: TGTGCCAGCAGCTCGGCAGGCAGGGACAATGGCTACACCTTC. Protein: CASSSAGRDNGYTF.

The table lists this clonotype with a count of one. CDR3 protein: CSAPSPGSYGYTF. The CDR3, as DNA: TGCAGTGCTCCGTCCCCTGGGAGCTATGGCTACACCTTC. The J gene is TRBJ1-2, the V gene TRBV20-1, with D hard to call. V was shortened by 5 bases and J by 4 bases, with 14 bases between the two germline ends. This CDR3 comprises 13 residues. The germline V gene has CDR1 DFQATT and CDR2 SNEGSKA (reference sequence).

V gene TRBV9 combines with J gene TRBJ1-2, with 7 bases lining up with TRBD1. The CDR3 loop spans 15 amino acids. Germline trimming cut 3 bases from V and 8 bases from J; bases unmatched to any gene: 13. Germline V gene data show CDR1 as SGDLS and CDR2 as YYNGEE. The CDR3 sequence: CASSGGSGEGAGYTF. In DNA, the CDR3 is TGTGCCAGCAGCGGCGGGAGTGGAGAGGGGGCCGGCTACACCTTC. Full variable domain (outside the CDR3, taken from reference TRBV9 and TRBJ1-2): DSGVTQTPKHLITATGQRVTLRCSPRSGDLSVYWYQQSLDQGLQFLIQYYNGEERAKGNILERFSAQQFPDLHSELNLSSLELGDSALYFCASSGGSGEGAGYTFGSGTRLTVV.

The chain is built from TRBV6-1 and TRBJ2-5, with TRBD1 matching 7 bases. The CDR3 runs to 15 residues. Germline V gene sequence: CDR1 MNHNS, CDR2 SASEGT. V lost 3 bases, J lost 4 bases, and 8 bases stayed unmatched. DNA of the CDR3: TGTGCCAGCAGTGAGTGGGACAGCGAGATAGAGACCCAGTACTTC. Protein product: CASSEWDSEIETQYF.

The chain links TRBV2 to TRBJ2-1, with D unclear. CDR1 and CDR2 (germline): SNHLY, FYNNEI. Between the trimmed V and J ends, which lost 6 bases and 3 bases, there was a span of 6 bases. This CDR3 has 12 residues. The CDR3 nucleotides read TGTGCCAGCAGGGTCTACTACAATGAGCAGTTCTTC. Translated, it gives CASRVYYNEQFF. The whole variable domain, remainder taken from reference TRBV2 and TRBJ2-1, is EPEVTQTPSHQVTQMGQEVILRCVPISNHLYFYWYRQILGQKVEFLVSFYNNEISEKSEIFDDQFSVERPDGSNFTLKIRSTKLEDSAMYFCASRVYYNEQFFGPGTRLTVL.

CDR3 coding DNA: TGCGCCAGCGAAACCGGGACAGGCTCCTACAATGAGCAGTTCTTC. Amino acids: CASETGTGSYNEQFF. The chain employs TRBV5-1 and TRBJ2-1; 8 nucleotides match TRBD1. The V gene's germline CDR1 is SGHRS and CDR2 YFSETQ. This CDR3 has 15 residues. V was pared by 7 bases and J by 0 bases, with 6 bases of the junction left unmatched. Supplemented by reference TRBV5-1 and TRBJ2-1, the full variable domain reads KAGVTQTPRYLIKTRGQQVTLSCSPISGHRSVSWYQQTPGQGLQFLFEYFSETQRNKGNFPGRFSGRQFSNSRSEMNVSTLELGDSALYLCASETGTGSYNEQFFGPGTRLTVL.

This chain uses TRBV27 with TRBJ1-2; perhaps TRBD1 as D (6 bases). V was clipped by 5 bases and J by 7 bases, with 20 bases between them. The CDR3 consists of 15 residues. Germline lookup yields CDR1 MNHEY and CDR2 SMNVEV (reference sequence). CDR3 sequence: CASSAQGLAIFGYTF. In DNA form, the CDR3 reads TGTGCCAGCAGTGCACAGGGTTTAGCTATTTTTGGCTACACCTTC.

The rearrangement joins TRBV7-9 to TRBJ1-1; D possibly corresponds to TRBD1 (6 bases). The germline CDR1 and CDR2 sequences are SEHNR and FQNEAQ (reference sequence). Trimming stripped 6 bases from V and 1 base from J, with 12 bases between. The CDR3 extends over 14 amino acids. CDR3 sequence: CASREWGPNTEAFF. The CDR3 DNA reads as TGTGCCAGCAGGGAGTGGGGGCCGAACACTGAAGCTTTCTTT. Supplemented by reference TRBV7-9 and TRBJ1-1, the full variable domain reads DTGVSQNPRHKITKRGQNVTFRCDPISEHNRLYWYRQTLGQGPEFLTYFQNEAQLEKSRLLSDRFSAERPKGSFSTLEIQRTEQGDSAMYLCASREWGPNTEAFFGQGTRLTVV.

The chain employs TRBV5-4 and TRBJ2-1; 9 bases fit TRBD2. CDR3 length equals 18 residues. V lost 4 bases to trimming and J lost 5 bases; unmatched junction nucleotides: 16. Per the germline V gene, CDR1 is SGHNT and CDR2 is YYREEE (reference sequence). CDR3 DNA sequence: TGTGCCAGCAGCCACCTCGGGGGCGGGGGGGCCGCCAACAATGAGCAGTTCTTC. It yields the protein CASSHLGGGGAANNEQFF.

The V call is TRBV19, the J call TRBJ1-6; D is possibly TRBD1 (5 bases). In germline, CDR1 is LNHDA, CDR2 SQIVND (reference sequence). V gave up 0 bases and J gave up 13 bases, with 16 bases separating them. This CDR3 region has 15 residues. The DNA for the CDR3 is TGTGCCAGTAGTATAGATCCCGGAGGGACGGCGCCCCTCCACTTT. This translates into CASSIDPGGTAPLHF.